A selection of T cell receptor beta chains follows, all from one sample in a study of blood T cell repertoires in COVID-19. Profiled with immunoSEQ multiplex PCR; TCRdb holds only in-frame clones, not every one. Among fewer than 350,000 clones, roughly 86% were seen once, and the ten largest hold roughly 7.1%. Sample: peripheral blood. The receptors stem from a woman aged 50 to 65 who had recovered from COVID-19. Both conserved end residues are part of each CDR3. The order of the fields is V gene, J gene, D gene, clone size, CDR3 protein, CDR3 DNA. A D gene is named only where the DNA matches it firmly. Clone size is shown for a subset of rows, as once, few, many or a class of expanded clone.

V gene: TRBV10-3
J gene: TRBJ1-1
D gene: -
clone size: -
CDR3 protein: CAISVLGAGTEAFF
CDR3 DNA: TGTGCCATCAGTGTTCTGGGGGCCGGCACTGAAGCTTTCTTT

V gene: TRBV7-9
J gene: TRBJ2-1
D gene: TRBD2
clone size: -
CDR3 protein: CASSLRVVAGYESYNEQFF
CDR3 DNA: TGTGCCAGCAGCTTACGGGTAGTAGCGGGCTACGAATCCTACAATGAGCAGTTCTTC

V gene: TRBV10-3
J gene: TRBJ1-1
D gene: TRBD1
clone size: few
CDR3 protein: CAISEPGQGESFF
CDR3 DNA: TGTGCCATCAGTGAGCCGGGACAGGGTGAGTCTTTCTTT

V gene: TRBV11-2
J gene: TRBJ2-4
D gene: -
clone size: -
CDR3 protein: CASRRDTVSRRNIQYF
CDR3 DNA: TGTGCCAGTAGGAGGGATACGGTCTCGCGGAGAAACATTCAGTACTTC

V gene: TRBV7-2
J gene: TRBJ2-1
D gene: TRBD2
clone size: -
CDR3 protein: CASSLERGETYNEQFF
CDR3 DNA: TGTGCCAGCAGCTTAGAACGGGGGGAGACCTACAATGAGCAGTTCTTC

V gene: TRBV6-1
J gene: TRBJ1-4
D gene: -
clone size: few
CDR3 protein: CASSDRDINEKLFF
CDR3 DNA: TGTGCCAGCAGTGACCGGGATATCAATGAAAAACTGTTTTTT

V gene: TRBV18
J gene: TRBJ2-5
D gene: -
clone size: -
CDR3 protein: CASSPTGFQETQYF
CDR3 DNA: TGTGCCAGCTCACCTACCGGGTTTCAAGAGACCCAGTACTTC

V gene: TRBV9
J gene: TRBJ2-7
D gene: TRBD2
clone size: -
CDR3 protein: CASSVGTSYEQYF
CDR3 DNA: TGTGCCAGCAGCGTAGGGACTAGCTACGAGCAGTACTTC

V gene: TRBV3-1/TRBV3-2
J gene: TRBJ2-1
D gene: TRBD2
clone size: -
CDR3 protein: CASTAGGVAGYNEQFF
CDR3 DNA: TGTGCCAGCACCGCTGGGGGGGTAGCGGGGTACAATGAGCAGTTCTTC

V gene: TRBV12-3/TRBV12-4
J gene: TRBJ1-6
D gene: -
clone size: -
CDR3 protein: CASSLTLGSPLHF
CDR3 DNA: TGTGCCAGCAGTTTGACTTTAGGCTCACCCCTCCACTTT

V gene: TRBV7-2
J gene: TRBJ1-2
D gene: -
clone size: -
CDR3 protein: CASSFRQGTYGYTF
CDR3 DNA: TGTGCCAGCAGCTTCCGGCAGGGAACGTATGGCTACACCTTC

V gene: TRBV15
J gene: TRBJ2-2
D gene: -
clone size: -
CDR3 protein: CATSRDLLPNTGELFF
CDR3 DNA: TGTGCCACCAGCAGAGATCTTCTCCCGAACACCGGGGAGCTGTTTTTT

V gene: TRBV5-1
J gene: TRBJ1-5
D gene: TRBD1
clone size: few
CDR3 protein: CASSLTGQANQPQHF
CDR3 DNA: TGCGCCAGCAGCTTAACCGGACAGGCCAATCAGCCCCAGCATTTT

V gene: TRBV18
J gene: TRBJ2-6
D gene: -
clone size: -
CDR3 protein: CASSRNRDSYSGANVLTF
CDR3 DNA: TGTGCCAGCTCCCGAAACCGGGACTCTTACTCTGGGGCCAACGTCCTGACTTTC

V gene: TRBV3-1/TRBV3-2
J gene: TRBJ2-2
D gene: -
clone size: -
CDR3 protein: CASREGAGSGELFF
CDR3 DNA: TGTGCCAGCAGGGAGGGGGCGGGGTCCGGGGAGCTGTTTTTT

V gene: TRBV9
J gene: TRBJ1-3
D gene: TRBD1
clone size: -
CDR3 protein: CASSVTGTGNTIYF
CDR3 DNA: TGTGCCAGCAGCGTGACAGGGACTGGAAACACCATATATTTT

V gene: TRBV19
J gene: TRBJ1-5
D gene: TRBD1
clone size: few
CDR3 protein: CASAGDSDQPQHF
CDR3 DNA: TGTGCCAGTGCTGGGGACAGTGATCAGCCCCAGCATTTT

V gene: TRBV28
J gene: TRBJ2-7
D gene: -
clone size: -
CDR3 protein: CASSSTGNEQYF
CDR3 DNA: TGTGCCAGCAGTAGCACAGGTAACGAGCAGTACTTC

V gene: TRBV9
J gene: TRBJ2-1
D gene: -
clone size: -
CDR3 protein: CASSVRGADGVQFF
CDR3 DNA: TGTGCCAGCAGCGTCCGGGGGGCCGACGGTGTGCAGTTCTTC

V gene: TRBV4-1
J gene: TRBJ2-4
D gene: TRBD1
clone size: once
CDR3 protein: CASSQGPEDRRLAKNIQYF
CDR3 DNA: TGCGCCAGCAGCCAAGGGCCGGAGGACAGGCGACTAGCCAAAAACATTCAGTACTTC

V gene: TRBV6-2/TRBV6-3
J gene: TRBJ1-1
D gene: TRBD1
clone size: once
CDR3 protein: CASSYGGTGGAGAFF
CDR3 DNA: TGTGCCAGCAGTTACGGAGGGACAGGGGGCGCGGGAGCTTTCTTT

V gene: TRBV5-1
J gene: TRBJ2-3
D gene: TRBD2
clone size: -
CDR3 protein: CASSSGLAKSTDTQYF
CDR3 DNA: TGCGCCAGCAGCTCGGGACTAGCGAAAAGCACAGATACGCAGTATTTT

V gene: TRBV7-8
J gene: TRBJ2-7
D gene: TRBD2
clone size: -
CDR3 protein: CASSFAGVEQYF
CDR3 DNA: TGTGCCAGCAGCTTCGCGGGGGTCGAGCAGTACTTC

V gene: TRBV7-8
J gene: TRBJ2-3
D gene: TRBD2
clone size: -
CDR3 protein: CASSLTAGGLVIDTQYF
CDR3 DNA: TGTGCCAGCAGCTTGACGGCGGGGGGGCTCGTGATAGATACGCAGTATTTT

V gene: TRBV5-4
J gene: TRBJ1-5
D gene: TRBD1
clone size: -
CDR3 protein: CASSFGTGRDQPQHF
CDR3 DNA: TGTGCCAGCAGCTTCGGGACAGGGAGGGATCAGCCCCAGCATTTT

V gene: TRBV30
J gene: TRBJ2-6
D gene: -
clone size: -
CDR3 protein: CAWSVGGGGANVLTF
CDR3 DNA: TGTGCCTGGAGTGTCGGGGGAGGTGGGGCCAACGTCCTGACTTTC

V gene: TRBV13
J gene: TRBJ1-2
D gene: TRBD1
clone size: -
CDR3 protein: CASSSTGQSIYGYTF
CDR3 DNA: TGTGCCAGCAGCTCGACGGGACAGTCTATCTATGGCTACACCTTC

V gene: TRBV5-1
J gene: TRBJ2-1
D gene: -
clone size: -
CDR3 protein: CASSLASSYNEQFF
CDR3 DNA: TGCGCCAGCAGCTTGGCTAGCTCCTACAATGAGCAGTTCTTC

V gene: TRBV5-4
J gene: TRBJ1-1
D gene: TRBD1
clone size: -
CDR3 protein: CASSYGDRGDTEAFF
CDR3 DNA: TGTGCCAGCAGTTACGGTGACAGGGGAGACACTGAAGCTTTCTTT

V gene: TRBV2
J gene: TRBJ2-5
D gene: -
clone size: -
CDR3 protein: CASSRGDGSGETQYF
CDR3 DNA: TGTGCCAGCAGTAGAGGGGACGGCAGCGGGGAGACCCAGTACTTC

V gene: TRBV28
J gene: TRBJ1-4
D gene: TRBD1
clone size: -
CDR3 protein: CASRIKRGPANEKLFF
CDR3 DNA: TGTGCCAGCAGAATTAAAAGGGGGCCTGCTAATGAAAAACTGTTTTTT

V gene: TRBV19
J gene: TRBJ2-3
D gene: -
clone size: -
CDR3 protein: CASSMMEISSTDTQYF
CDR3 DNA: TGTGCCAGTAGTATGATGGAGATTTCTAGCACAGATACGCAGTATTTT

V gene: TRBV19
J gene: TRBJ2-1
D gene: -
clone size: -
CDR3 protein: CASSLGQINNEQFF
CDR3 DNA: TGTGCCAGTAGTCTCGGACAGATCAACAATGAGCAGTTCTTC

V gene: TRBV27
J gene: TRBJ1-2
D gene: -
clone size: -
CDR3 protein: CASSLFGPPRGVGYTF
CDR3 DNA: TGTGCCAGCAGTTTATTCGGCCCCCCGCGGGGTGTGGGCTACACCTTC

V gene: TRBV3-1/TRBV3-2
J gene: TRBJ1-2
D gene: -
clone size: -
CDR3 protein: CASRDHGRQSGLGGYTF
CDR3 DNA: TGTGCCAGCAGAGACCATGGCAGGCAATCAGGGCTTGGCGGCTACACCTTC

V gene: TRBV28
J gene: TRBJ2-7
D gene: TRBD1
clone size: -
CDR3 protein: CASSPDRGRYTDEQYF
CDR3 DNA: TGTGCCAGCAGTCCCGACAGGGGCCGATATACGGACGAGCAGTACTTC

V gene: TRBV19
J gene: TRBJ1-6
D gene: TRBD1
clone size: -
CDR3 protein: CASSRAGTGARSPLHF
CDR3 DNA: TGTGCCAGTAGTCGTGCCGGGACAGGGGCAAGGTCACCCCTCCACTTT

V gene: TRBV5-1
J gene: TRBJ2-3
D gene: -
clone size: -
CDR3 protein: CASSLRAGLDTQYF
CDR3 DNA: TGCGCCAGCAGCTTGAGGGCAGGGTTGGATACGCAGTATTTT

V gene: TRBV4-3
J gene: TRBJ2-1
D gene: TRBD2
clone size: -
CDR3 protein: CASSPGAGTSGSNEQFF
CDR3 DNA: TGCGCCAGCAGCCCGGGGGCCGGGACTAGCGGGAGTAATGAGCAGTTCTTC

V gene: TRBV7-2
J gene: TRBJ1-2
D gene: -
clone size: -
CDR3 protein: CASSAPGRSGYTF
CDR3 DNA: TGTGCCAGCAGCGCACCAGGGCGGAGTGGCTACACCTTC

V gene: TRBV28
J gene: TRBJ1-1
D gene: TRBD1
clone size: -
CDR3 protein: CASSPDRANTEAFF
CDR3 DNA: TGTGCCAGCAGTCCCGACAGGGCCAACACTGAAGCTTTCTTT

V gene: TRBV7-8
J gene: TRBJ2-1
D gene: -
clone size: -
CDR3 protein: CASSLGEVHEQFF
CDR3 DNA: TGTGCCAGCAGCTTGGGTGAGGTGCATGAGCAGTTCTTC

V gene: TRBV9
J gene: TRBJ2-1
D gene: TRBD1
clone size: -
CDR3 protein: CASRIIRTGVYNEQFF
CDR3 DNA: TGTGCCAGCAGAATAATTAGGACAGGGGTTTACAATGAGCAGTTCTTC

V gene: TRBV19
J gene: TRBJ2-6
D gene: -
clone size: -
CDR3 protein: CASTVNSGANVLTF
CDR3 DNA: TGTGCCAGTACGGTGAACTCTGGGGCCAACGTCCTGACTTTC

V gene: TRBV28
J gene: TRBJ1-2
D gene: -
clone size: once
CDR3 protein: CASSRFGGRFYGYTF
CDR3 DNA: TGTGCCAGCAGCCGATTCGGGGGGCGCTTCTATGGCTACACCTTC

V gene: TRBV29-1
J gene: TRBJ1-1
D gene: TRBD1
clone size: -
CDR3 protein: CSVQEDRGGGTEAFF
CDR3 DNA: TGCAGCGTACAAGAGGACAGGGGAGGGGGGACTGAAGCTTTCTTT

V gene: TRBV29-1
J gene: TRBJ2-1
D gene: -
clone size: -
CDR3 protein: CSVVRRLDNEQFF
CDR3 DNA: TGCAGCGTCGTTCGACGACTGGACAATGAGCAGTTCTTC

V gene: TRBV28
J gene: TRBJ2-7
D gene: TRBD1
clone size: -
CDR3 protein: CASSGLRDRVCEQYF
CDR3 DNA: TGTGCCAGCAGCGGACTGAGGGACAGGGTATGCGAGCAGTACTTC

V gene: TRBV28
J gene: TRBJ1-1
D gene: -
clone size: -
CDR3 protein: CASIWGQNTEAFF
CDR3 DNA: TGTGCCAGCATTTGGGGGCAAAACACTGAAGCTTTCTTT

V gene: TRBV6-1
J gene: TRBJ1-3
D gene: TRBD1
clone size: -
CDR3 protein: CASSEATGVSGNTIYF
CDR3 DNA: TGTGCCAGCAGTGAGGCCACAGGGGTCTCTGGAAACACCATATATTTT

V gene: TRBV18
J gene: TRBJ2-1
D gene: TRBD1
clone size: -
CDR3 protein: CASSLKGQISSYNEQFF
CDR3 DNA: TGTGCCAGCTCACTTAAGGGACAGATAAGCTCCTACAATGAGCAGTTCTTC

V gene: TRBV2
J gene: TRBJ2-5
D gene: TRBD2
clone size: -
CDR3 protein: CASSERTLSGGGHRTQYF
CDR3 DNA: TGTGCCAGCAGTGAAAGGACGTTGAGCGGGGGGGGCCATAGGACCCAGTACTTC

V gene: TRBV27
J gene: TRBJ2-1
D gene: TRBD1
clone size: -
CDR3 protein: CASRSGTGAYNEQFF
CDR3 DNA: TGTGCCAGCAGGTCTGGGACAGGGGCGTACAATGAGCAGTTCTTC

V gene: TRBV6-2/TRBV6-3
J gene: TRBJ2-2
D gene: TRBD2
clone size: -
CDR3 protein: CASSLLGTSGRGLNTGELFF
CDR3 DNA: TGTGCCAGCAGTCTCTTGGGGACTAGCGGGAGGGGGCTGAACACCGGGGAGCTGTTTTTT

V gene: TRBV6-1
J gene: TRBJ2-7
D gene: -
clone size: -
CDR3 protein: CASSEFGEVETYEQYF
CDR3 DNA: TGTGCCAGCAGTGAATTTGGAGAGGTCGAAACCTACGAGCAGTACTTC

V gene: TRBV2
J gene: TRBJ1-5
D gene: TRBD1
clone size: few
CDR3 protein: CASGRTGVFNQPQHF
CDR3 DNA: TGTGCCAGCGGCCGGACAGGGGTATTCAATCAGCCCCAGCATTTT

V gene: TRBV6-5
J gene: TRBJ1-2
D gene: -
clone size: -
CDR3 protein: CASSPPGRRGYTF
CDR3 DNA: TGTGCCAGCAGCCCACCTGGGCGTCGGGGCTACACCTTC